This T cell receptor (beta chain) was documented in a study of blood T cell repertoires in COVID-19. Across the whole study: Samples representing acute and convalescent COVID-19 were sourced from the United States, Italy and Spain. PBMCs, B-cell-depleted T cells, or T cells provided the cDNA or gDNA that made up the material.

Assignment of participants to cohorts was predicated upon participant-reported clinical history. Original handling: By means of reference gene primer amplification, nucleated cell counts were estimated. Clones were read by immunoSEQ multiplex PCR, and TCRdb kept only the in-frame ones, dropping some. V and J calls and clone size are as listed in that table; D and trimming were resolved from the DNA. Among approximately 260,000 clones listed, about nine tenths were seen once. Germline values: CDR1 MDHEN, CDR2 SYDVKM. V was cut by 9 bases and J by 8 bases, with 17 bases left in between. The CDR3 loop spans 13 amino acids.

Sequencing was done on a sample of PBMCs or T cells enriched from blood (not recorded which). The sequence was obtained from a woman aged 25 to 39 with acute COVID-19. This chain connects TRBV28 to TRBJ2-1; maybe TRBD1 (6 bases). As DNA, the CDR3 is TGTGCCAGTGGGACACTTATAAAGGATGAGCAGTTCTTC. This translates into CASGTLIKDEQFF.